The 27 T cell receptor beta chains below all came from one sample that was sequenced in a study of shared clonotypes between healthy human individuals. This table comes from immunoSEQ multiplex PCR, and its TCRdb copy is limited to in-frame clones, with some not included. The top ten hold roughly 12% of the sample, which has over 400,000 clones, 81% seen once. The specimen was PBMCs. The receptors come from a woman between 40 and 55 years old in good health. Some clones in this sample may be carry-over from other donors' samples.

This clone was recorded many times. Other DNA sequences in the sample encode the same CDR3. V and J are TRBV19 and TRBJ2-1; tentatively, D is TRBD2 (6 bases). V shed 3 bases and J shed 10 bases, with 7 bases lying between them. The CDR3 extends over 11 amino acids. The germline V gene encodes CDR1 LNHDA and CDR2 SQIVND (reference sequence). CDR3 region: CASSIGLEQFF. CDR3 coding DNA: TGTGCCAGTAGTATCGGACTAGAGCAGTTCTTC. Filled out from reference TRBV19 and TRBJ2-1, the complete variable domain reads DGGITQSPKYLFRKEGQNVTLSCEQNLNHDAMYWYRQDPGQGLRLIYYSQIVNDFQKGDIAEGYSVSREKKESFPLTVTSAQKNPTAFYLCASSIGLEQFFGPGTRLTVL.

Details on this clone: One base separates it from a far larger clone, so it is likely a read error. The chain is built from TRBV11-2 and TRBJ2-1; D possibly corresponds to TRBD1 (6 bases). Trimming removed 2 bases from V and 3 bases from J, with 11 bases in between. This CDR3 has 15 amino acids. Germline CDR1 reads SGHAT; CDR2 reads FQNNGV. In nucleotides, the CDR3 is TGTGCCAGCAGCTTAATAGGGGGTTACTACAATGAGCAGTTCTTC. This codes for CASSLIGGYYNEQFF.

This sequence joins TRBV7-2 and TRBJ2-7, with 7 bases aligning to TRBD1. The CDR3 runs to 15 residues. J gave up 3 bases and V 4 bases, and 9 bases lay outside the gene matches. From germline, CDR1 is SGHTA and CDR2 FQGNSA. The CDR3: CASSSAGTVLYEQYF. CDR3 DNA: TGTGCCAGCAGCTCCGCCGGGACAGTCCTCTACGAGCAGTACTTC.

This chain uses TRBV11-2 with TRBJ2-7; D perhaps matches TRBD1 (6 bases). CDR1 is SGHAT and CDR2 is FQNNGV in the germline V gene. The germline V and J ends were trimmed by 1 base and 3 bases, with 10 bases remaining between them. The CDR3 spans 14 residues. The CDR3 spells CASSLGQGFYEQYF. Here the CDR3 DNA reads TGTGCCAGCAGCTTAGGGCAGGGGTTCTACGAGCAGTACTTC.

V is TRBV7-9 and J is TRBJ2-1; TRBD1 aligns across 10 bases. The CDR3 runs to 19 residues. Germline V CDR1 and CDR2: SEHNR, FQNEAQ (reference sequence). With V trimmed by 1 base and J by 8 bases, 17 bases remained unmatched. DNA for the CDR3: TGTGCCAGCAGCTTAGTACCTTCCCACCGGGACAGGGGAGGGGATGAGCAGTTCTTC. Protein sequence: CASSLVPSHRDRGGDEQFF.

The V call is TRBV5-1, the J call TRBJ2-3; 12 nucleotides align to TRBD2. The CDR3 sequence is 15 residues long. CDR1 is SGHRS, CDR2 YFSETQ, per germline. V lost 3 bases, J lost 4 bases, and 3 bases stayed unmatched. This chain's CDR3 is CASSWTSGMSDTQYF. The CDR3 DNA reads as TGCGCCAGCAGCTGGACTAGCGGGATGTCAGATACGCAGTATTTT. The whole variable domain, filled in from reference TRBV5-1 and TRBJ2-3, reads KAGVTQTPRYLIKTRGQQVTLSCSPISGHRSVSWYQQTPGQGLQFLFEYFSETQRNKGNFPGRFSGRQFSNSRSEMNVSTLELGDSALYLCASSWTSGMSDTQYFGPGTRLTVL.

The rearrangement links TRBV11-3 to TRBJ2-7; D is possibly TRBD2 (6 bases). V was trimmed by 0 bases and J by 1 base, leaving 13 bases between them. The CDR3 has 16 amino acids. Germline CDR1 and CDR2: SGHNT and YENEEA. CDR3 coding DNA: TGTGCCAGCAGCTTAGATCCCGGCGGAGGGTCCTACGAGCAGTACTTC. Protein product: CASSLDPGGGSYEQYF. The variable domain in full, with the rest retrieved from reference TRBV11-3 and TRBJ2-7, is EAGVVQSPRYKIIEKKQPVAFWCNPISGHNTLYWYLQNLGQGPELLIRYENEEAVDDSQLPKDRFSAERLKGVDSTLKIQPAELGDSAVYLCASSLDPGGGSYEQYFGPGTRLTVT.

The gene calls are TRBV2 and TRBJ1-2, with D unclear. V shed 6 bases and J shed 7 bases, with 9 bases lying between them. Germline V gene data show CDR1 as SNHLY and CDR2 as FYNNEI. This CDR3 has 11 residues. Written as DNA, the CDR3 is TGTGCCAGCAGCCCAGGTGTTGGCTACACCTTC. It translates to CASSPGVGYTF.

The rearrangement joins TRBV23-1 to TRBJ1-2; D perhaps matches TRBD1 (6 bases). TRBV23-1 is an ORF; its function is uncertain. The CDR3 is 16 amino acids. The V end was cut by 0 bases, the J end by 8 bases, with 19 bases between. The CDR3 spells CASSQSRDTPSYGYTF. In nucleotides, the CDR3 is TGCGCCAGCAGTCAATCCCGGGACACGCCATCCTACGGCTACACCTTC.

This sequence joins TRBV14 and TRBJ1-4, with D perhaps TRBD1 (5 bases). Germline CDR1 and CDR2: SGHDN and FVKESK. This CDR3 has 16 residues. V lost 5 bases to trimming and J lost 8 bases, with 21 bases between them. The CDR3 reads CASSEDTGVWGEKLFF. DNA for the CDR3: TGTGCCAGCAGCGAGGATACCGGGGTCTGGGGCGAAAAACTGTTTTTT.

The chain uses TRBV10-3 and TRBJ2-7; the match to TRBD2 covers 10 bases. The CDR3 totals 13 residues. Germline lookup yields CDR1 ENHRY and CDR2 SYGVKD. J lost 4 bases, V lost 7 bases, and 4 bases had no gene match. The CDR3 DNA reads TGTGCCATCACCAGGACTAGCGGATACGAGCAGTACTTC. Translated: CAITRTSGYEQYF.

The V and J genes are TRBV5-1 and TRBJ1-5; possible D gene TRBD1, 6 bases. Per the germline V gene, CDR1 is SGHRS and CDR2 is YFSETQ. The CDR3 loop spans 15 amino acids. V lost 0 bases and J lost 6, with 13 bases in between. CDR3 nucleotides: TGCGCCAGCAGCTTGGTGGCAGGGGAAGGTCAGCCCCAGCATTTT. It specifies CASSLVAGEGQPQHF.

The DNA of the CDR3 is TGTGCCATCAGTGATTGGGACTATGGCTACACCTTC. This encodes CAISDWDYGYTF. The gene calls are TRBV10-3 and TRBJ1-2; D is undetermined. Trimming left V 3 bases short and J 3 bases short, with 5 bases between. From germline, CDR1 is ENHRY and CDR2 SYGVKD. This CDR3 comprises 12 residues.

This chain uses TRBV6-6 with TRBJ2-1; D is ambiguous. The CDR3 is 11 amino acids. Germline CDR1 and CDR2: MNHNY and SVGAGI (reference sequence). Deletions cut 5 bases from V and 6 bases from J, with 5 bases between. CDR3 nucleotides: TGTGCCAGCAGTCAAGTCAATGAGCAGTTCTTC. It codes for CASSQVNEQFF.

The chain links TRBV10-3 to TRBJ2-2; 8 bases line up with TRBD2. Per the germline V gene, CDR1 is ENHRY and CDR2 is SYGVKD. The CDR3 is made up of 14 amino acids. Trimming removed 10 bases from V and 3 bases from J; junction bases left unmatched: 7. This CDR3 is CASQGLVDTGELFF. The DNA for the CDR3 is TGTGCCAGCCAGGGACTAGTAGACACCGGGGAGCTGTTTTTT.

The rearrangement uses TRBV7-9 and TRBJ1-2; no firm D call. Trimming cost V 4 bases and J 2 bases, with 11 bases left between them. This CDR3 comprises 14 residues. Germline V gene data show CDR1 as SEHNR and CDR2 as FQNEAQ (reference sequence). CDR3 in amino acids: CASSSGTGNYGYTF. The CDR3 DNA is TGTGCCAGCAGCTCGGGCACTGGGAACTATGGCTACACCTTC.

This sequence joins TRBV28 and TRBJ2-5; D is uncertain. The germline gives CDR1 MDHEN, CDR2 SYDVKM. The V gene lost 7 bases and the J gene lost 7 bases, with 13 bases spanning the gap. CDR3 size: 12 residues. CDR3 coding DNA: TGTGCCAGCATGGGCCCGCGGTCGACCCAGTACTTC. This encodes CASMGPRSTQYF. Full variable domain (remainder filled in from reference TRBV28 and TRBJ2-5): DVKVTQSSRYLVKRTGEKVFLECVQDMDHENMFWYRQDPGLGLRLIYFSYDVKMKEKGDIPEGYSVSREKKERFSLILESASTNQTSMYLCASMGPRSTQYFGPGTRLLVL.

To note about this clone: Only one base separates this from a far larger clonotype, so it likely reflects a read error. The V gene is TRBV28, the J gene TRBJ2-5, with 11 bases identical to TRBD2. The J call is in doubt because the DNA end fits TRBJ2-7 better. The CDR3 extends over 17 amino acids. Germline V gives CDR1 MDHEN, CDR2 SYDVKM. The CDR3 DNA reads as TGTGCCAGCAGCCTACTCGGACTAGCGGGCTTCTCCTACGAGCAGTACTTC. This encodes CASSLLGLAGFSYEQYF.

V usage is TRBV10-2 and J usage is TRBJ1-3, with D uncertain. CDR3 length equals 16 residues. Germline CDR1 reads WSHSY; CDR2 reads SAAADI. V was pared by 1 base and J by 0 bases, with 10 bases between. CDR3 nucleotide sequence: TGCGCCAGCAGTGAGTTCAGGCCTTACTCTGGAAACACCATATATTTT. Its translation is CASSEFRPYSGNTIYF.

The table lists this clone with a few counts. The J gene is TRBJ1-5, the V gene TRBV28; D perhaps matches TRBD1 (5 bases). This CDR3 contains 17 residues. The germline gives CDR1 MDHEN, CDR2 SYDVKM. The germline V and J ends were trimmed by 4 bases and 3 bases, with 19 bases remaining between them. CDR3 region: CASSSPPGRGYNQPQHF. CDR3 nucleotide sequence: TGTGCCAGCAGTTCGCCCCCCGGGAGGGGCTACAATCAGCCCCAGCATTTT.

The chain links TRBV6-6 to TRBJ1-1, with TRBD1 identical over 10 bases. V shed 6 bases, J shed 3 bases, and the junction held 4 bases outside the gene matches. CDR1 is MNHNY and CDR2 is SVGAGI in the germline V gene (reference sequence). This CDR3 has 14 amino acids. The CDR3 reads CASRETGGDTEAFF. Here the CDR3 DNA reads TGTGCCAGCAGGGAGACAGGGGGCGACACTGAAGCTTTCTTT.

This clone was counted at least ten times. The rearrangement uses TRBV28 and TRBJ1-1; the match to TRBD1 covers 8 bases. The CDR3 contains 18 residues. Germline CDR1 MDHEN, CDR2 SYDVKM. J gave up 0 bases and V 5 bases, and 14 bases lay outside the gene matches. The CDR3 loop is CASSEGQGRGALNTEAFF. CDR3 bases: TGTGCCAGCAGTGAAGGACAGGGCAGGGGGGCGTTGAACACTGAAGCTTTCTTT.

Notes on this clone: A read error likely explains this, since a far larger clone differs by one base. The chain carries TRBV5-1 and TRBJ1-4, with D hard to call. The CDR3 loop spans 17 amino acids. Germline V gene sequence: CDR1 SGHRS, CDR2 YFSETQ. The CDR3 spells CASSLTGQVSANEKLLF. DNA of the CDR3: TGCGCCAGCAGCTTGACGGGCCAGGTCTCAGCTAATGAAAAACTGCTTTTT.

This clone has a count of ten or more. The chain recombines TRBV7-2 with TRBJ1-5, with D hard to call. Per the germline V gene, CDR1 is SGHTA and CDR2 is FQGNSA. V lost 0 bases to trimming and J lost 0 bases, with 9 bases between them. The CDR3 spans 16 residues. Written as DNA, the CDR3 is TGTGCCAGCAGCTTAGCAGGCGGTTATAGCAATCAGCCCCAGCATTTT. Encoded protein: CASSLAGGYSNQPQHF.

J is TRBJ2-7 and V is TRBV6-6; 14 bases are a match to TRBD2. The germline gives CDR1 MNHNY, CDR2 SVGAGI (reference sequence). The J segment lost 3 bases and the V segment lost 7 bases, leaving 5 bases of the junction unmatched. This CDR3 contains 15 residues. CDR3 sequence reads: CASTSGLAGVYEQYF. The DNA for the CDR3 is TGTGCCAGCACCTCGGGACTAGCGGGAGTCTACGAGCAGTACTTC.

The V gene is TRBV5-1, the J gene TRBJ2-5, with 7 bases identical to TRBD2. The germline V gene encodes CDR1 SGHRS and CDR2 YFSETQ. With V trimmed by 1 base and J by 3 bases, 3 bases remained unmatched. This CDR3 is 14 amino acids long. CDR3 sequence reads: CASSLMGGEETQYF. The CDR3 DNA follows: TGCGCCAGCAGCTTGATGGGAGGGGAAGAGACCCAGTACTTC.

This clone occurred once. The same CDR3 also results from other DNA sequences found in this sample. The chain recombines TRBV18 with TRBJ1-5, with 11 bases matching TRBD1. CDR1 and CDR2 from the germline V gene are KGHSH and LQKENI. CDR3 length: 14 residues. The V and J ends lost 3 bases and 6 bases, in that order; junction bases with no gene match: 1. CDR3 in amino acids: CASSPGQGGQPQHF. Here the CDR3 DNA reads TGTGCCAGCTCACCGGGACAGGGGGGTCAGCCCCAGCATTTT. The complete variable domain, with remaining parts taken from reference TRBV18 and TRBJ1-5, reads NAGVMQNPRHLVRRRGQEARLRCSPMKGHSHVYWYRQLPEEGLKFMVYLQKENIIDESGMPKERFSAEFPKEGPSILRIQQVVRGDSAAYFCASSPGQGGQPQHFGDGTRLSIL.